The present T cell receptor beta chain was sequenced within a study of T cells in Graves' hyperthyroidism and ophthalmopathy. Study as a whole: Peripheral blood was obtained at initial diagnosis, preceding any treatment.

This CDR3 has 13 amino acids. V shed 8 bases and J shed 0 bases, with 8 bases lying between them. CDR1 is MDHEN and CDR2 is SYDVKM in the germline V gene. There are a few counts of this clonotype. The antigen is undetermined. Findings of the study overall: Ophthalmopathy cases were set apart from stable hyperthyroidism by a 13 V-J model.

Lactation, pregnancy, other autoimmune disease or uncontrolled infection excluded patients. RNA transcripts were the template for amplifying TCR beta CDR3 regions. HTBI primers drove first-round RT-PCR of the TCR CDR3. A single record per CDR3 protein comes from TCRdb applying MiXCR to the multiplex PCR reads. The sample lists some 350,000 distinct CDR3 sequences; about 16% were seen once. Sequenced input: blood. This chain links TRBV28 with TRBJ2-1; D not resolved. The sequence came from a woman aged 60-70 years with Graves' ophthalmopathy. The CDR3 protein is CASWATSYNEQFF. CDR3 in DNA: TGTGCCAGCTGGGCCACCTCCTACAATGAGCAGTTCTTC.